This record covers a single T cell receptor (beta chain). It was CD45RO-negative cells, positively selected for CCR7, that made up naive CD8 cells, with terminally differentiated effector memory CD45RA+ cells excluded. Recent vaccinations or acute infections were absent in the healthy HIV-negative adult donors. Clones were read by immunoSEQ multiplex PCR, and TCRdb kept only the in-frame ones, dropping some. The repertoire holds about 1.9 million clones, with 93% as singletons. This record comes from a study of shared clonotypes between healthy human individuals. Turning to the study itself: The study enrolled a couple of women and three men aged 18 to 49.

The V gene lost 3 bases and the J gene lost 3 bases, with 14 bases spanning the gap. The CDR3 extends over 15 amino acids. The germline gives CDR1 MNHEY, CDR2 SMNVEV (reference sequence). Sequencing used naive CD8+ T cells from PBMCs. This receptor was obtained from a man aged 18-30 years in good health. Some clones in this sample may be carry-over from other donors' samples. This chain links TRBV27 with TRBJ1-2, with D possibly matching TRBD1 (6 bases). CDR3 sequence (DNA): TGTGCCAGCAGTTTGGGGAGGGGGATAGACTATGGCTACACCTTC. Its translation: CASSLGRGIDYGYTF.